These 20 T cell receptor beta chains were sequenced from one sample in a study of cytomegalovirus exposure and HLA in healthy donors. PCR was performed using 60 Vbeta and 13 Jbeta primers. TCRdb's table, derived via immunoSEQ multiplex PCR, lists solely in-frame clones and lacks some. This sample carries roughly 100,000 clones, roughly 71% of them seen once, and the ten largest clones take about a tenth. The sequencing input was PBMCs. The receptors stem from a man between 35 and 55 years old in good health and CMV-seropositive.

This chain joins TRBV7-7 and TRBJ1-1; no definite D call. V lost 1 base and J 1 base, leaving 4 bases between the germline ends. CDR1 and CDR2 (germline): SSHAT, FNYEAQ (reference sequence). This CDR3 contains 13 residues. CDR3 DNA sequence: TGTGCCAGCAGCTTAGGAGCGAACACTGAAGCTTTCTTT. Protein sequence: CASSLGANTEAFF.

The DNA for the CDR3 is TGTGCCAGCAGCCGCCGACAGGGGGTTTCCACCGGGGAGCTGTTTTTT. This sequence encodes CASSRRQGVSTGELFF. The V and J genes are TRBV14 and TRBJ2-2; 9 nucleotides match TRBD1. With 4 bases clipped from V and 4 bases from J, the junction kept 7 bases outside the gene matches. The CDR3 length is 16 residues. The V gene's germline CDR1 is SGHDN and CDR2 FVKESK.

The chain carries TRBV5-1 and TRBJ2-6; D is undetermined. Germline lookup yields CDR1 SGHRS and CDR2 YFSETQ. This CDR3 has 14 residues. V lost 4 bases, J lost 0 bases, and 5 bases lay in between. The CDR3 DNA sequence: TGCGCCAGCAGCCTTAGCTCTGGGGCCAACGTCCTGACTTTC. It is translated as CASSLSSGANVLTF.

The J gene is TRBJ1-2, the V gene TRBV6-5; tentative D call: TRBD1 (6 bases). The CDR3 extends over 13 amino acids. The germline V gene encodes CDR1 MNHEY and CDR2 SVGAGI. The V end was cut by 4 bases, the J end by 6 bases, with 12 bases between. The CDR3 region is CASSFGGGHGYTF. Written as DNA, the CDR3 is TGTGCCAGCAGTTTTGGGGGGGGCCATGGCTACACCTTC.

This clone was picked up one time. The CDR3 coding sequence is TGTGCCAGCAGCCCCTGGGGACTAGCGGCCTACAATGAGCAGTTCTTC. Amino acid sequence: CASSPWGLAAYNEQFF. The genes are TRBV5-8 and TRBJ2-1, with 11 bases identical to TRBD2. The CDR3 is 16 amino acids. CDR1 is SGHTS, CDR2 YDEGEE, per germline. The V gene end was trimmed by 4 bases and the J gene end by 2 bases; junction bases not matched to a gene: 5.

This clone was counted only a few times. V and J are TRBV19 and TRBJ2-7; a weak D match, TRBD2 (6 bases). From germline, CDR1 is LNHDA and CDR2 SQIVND (reference sequence). This CDR3 is 16 amino acids long. V dropped 7 bases and J dropped 0 bases, with 19 bases sitting between them. CDR3 region: CASNTLSGPSSYEQYV. The DNA for the CDR3 is TGTGCCAGTAATACCCTTAGCGGCCCCAGCTCCTACGAGCAGTACGTC.

The chain combines TRBV30 with TRBJ1-4; D unclear. This CDR3 is built from 13 residues. The germline V gene has CDR1 GTSNPN and CDR2 SVGIG (reference sequence). V lost 0 bases, J lost 7 bases, and 9 bases lay in between. As DNA, the CDR3 is TGTGCCTGGAGTGTAGGAGGGTTTGAAAAACTGTTTTTT. Encoded protein: CAWSVGGFEKLFF.

The genes are TRBV30 and TRBJ1-4; possibly TRBD1 for D (6 bases). CDR1 and CDR2 from the germline V gene are GTSNPN and SVGIG (reference sequence). The CDR3 is made up of 14 amino acids. Trimming left V 2 bases short and J 4 bases short, with 11 bases between. DNA for the CDR3: TGTGCCTGGAGTATACAGGGTTTTAATGAAAAACTGTTTTTT. Its translation is CAWSIQGFNEKLFF. Based on the CDR3 plus reference TRBV30 and TRBJ1-4, the full variable domain is SQTIHQWPATLVQPVGSPLSLECTVEGTSNPNLYWYRQAAGRGLQLLFYSVGIGQISSEVPQNLSASRPQDRQFILSSKKLLLSDSGFYLCAWSIQGFNEKLFFGSGTQLSVL.

This chain uses TRBV19 with TRBJ1-1; TRBD1 is a possible D gene (5 bases). V lost 8 bases and J 5 bases, leaving 18 bases between the germline ends. From germline, CDR1 is LNHDA and CDR2 SQIVND (reference sequence). CDR3 size: 14 residues. CDR3 protein: CASQSQAAGTEAFF. In nucleotides, the CDR3 is TGTGCCAGTCAATCACAGGCCGCGGGGACTGAAGCTTTCTTT.

This clone was found once. Written as DNA, the CDR3 is TGCAGCGGACTGGAGGGCTACAGAGAAGCTTTCTTT. Protein: CSGLEGYREAFF. The genes are TRBV29-1 and TRBJ1-1; D is ambiguous. The V gene lost 7 bases and the J gene lost 8 bases, with 17 bases spanning the gap. There are 12 residues in the CDR3. Germline V gene sequence: CDR1 SQVTM, CDR2 ANQGSEA.

The gene calls are TRBV7-9 and TRBJ2-7; no definite D call. Germline lookup yields CDR1 SEHNR and CDR2 FQNEAQ (reference sequence). The CDR3 extends over 13 amino acids. V lost 4 bases and J 2 bases, leaving 9 bases between the germline ends. The CDR3 DNA reads as TGTGCCAGCAGCTCAGACCTAGCCTACGAGCAGTACGTC. Its translation is CASSSDLAYEQYV.

The genes are TRBV28 and TRBJ1-1, with D maybe TRBD1 (5 bases). The V gene lost 5 bases and the J gene lost 6 bases, with 13 bases spanning the gap. CDR1 MDHEN and CDR2 SYDVKM come from the germline V gene. CDR3 length: 13 residues. In DNA, the CDR3 is TGTGCCAGCAGTGGGGGGATACCCCCTGAAGCTTTCTTT. The encoded protein is CASSGGIPPEAFF.

The gene calls are TRBV5-1 and TRBJ2-2, with D unresolved. Trimming left V 3 bases short and J 7 bases short, with 10 bases between. CDR3 length: 13 residues. Germline values: CDR1 SGHRS, CDR2 YFSETQ. CDR3 in amino acids: CASSYSSGGELFF. The CDR3, as DNA: TGCGCCAGCAGCTACTCATCCGGCGGGGAGCTGTTTTTT.

As for this clone: Other DNA sequences of this sample code for an identical CDR3. This chain uses TRBV4-3 with TRBJ2-7; the match to TRBD1 covers 7 bases. The germline CDR1 and CDR2 sequences are LGHNA and YSLEER. V trimming: 1 base; J trimming: 5 bases; junction bases outside the gene matches: 11. CDR3 size: 16 residues. The CDR3 nucleotides are TGCGCCAGCAGCCAAGCGCTGGGACAGAGGGGACACGAGCAGTACTTC. Protein: CASSQALGQRGHEQYF.

The rearrangement uses TRBV7-8 and TRBJ2-3, with 11 bases aligning to TRBD2. Looked up from germline, CDR1 is SGHVS and CDR2 is FQNEAQ. Trimming cost V 1 base and J 3 bases; bases outside gene matches: 3. The CDR3 is 16 amino acids. CDR3 sequence reads: CASSLVASGRTDTQYF. CDR3 in DNA: TGTGCCAGCAGCTTAGTGGCTAGCGGGAGGACAGATACGCAGTATTTT.

The chain has TRBV1 and TRBJ2-3; the D segment call TRBD1 is taken from the table without a DNA check. TRBV1 represents a pseudogene. CDR3 length: 11 amino acids. The DNA of the CDR3 is TGCACCCAACATCGAACAGATACGCAGTATTTT. Translating it yields CTQHRTDTQYF.

The sample holds a few counts of this clone. V usage is TRBV6-1 and J usage is TRBJ2-7; weak D call: TRBD2 (6 bases). Trimming took off 6 bases at V and 5 bases at J, with 14 bases between the two ends. Germline V CDR1 and CDR2: MNHNS, SASEGT. CDR3 length: 13 amino acids. DNA for the CDR3: TGTGCCAGCAGCATGGGGGGAGTGGACGAGCAGTACGTC. Translating gives CASSMGGVDEQYV.

The rearrangement uses TRBV11-3 and TRBJ2-3; possibly TRBD2 for D (6 bases). This CDR3 spans 15 amino acids. Trimming removed 6 bases at V and 3 bases at J, with 16 bases between. CDR1 and CDR2 from the germline V gene are SGHNT and YENEEA. The CDR3 sequence: CASSPGGVRTDTQYF. The CDR3 DNA reads as TGTGCCAGCAGTCCGGGCGGGGTAAGAACAGATACGCAGTATTTT.

The V and J genes are TRBV7-2 and TRBJ2-3; perhaps TRBD2 as D (5 bases). The germline gives CDR1 SGHTA, CDR2 FQGNSA. With 11 bases removed from V and 1 base from J, the gap between germline ends came to 16 bases. The CDR3 contains 14 residues. The CDR3 sequence: CACRSDGGTDTQYF. CDR3 nucleotides: TGTGCCTGCCGTTCGGACGGGGGCACAGATACGCAGTATTTT.

The rearrangement joins TRBV29-1 to TRBJ2-1, with 7 bases that match TRBD1. J gave up 8 bases and V 7 bases, and 11 bases lay outside the gene matches. Germline CDR1 SQVTM, CDR2 ANQGSEA. The CDR3 contains 13 residues. CDR3 in DNA: TGCAGCGCGTCGGGACAGACTCTCTATGAGCAGTTCTTC. Protein product: CSASGQTLYEQFF.